The clone carrying this T cell receptor (beta chain) was detected once. Clones were read by immunoSEQ multiplex PCR, and TCRdb kept only the in-frame ones, dropping some. Seen here are tens of thousands of clones, 92% observed once, and the top ten hold 2% to 3%. This specimen comes from a study of T cell changes during pregnancy in multiple sclerosis. CDR3 length: 18 amino acids. Germline assignment: CDR1 SGHTA and CDR2 FQGTGA. The V segment lost 4 bases and the J segment 4 bases; nucleotides outside the gene matches: 14. The sequence was obtained from a female donor with multiple sclerosis, enrolled in a pregnancy study. The sequencing used peripheral blood, collected before pregnancy. This chain connects TRBV7-3 to TRBJ2-3; 10 bases fit TRBD2. The CDR3 region has the DNA TGTGCCAGCAGCTCCAGTCGGGGTCTAGCGGGAGTGTCAGATACGCAGTATTTT. It is translated as CASSSSRGLAGVSDTQYF.